This T cell receptor (beta chain) is drawn from a study of beta chain features in type 1 diabetes. General study results and limits: VDJ junctions from patients with type 1 diabetes contained fewer insertions and more deletions. For Type 1 diabetes patients, all four CD4+ subsets carried TCRB CDR3s that were moderately but significantly shorter. Highly expressing activated T cells could be over-counted with a cDNA template.

The sample holds a few counts of this clone. No antigen is known for it. All of the isolated RNA was reverse transcribed, so expressed TCRB transcripts were sequenced. The assay was immunoSEQ multiplex PCR, and TCRdb's table has in-frame clones only and misses some. This sample has 150,000 or so clones, with about 8.3% found just once. Input material: central memory CD4+ T cells from blood. The clonotype originates from a woman between 18 and 30 years old with type 1 diabetes.

The CDR3: CASSLVSGGAYEQYF. CDR3 DNA: TGCGCCAGCAGCTTGGTATCAGGTGGTGCCTACGAGCAGTACTTC. V is TRBV5-1 and J is TRBJ2-7; D is unclear. Germline CDR1 reads SGHRS; CDR2 reads YFSETQ. This CDR3 comprises 15 residues. Trimming took off 0 bases at V and 2 bases at J, with 12 bases between the two ends. The complete variable domain, with remaining parts taken from reference TRBV5-1 and TRBJ2-7, reads KAGVTQTPRYLIKTRGQQVTLSCSPISGHRSVSWYQQTPGQGLQFLFEYFSETQRNKGNFPGRFSGRQFSNSRSEMNVSTLELGDSALYLCASSLVSGGAYEQYFGPGTRLTVT.